This T cell receptor (beta chain) appears in the sequencing data of a study of cytomegalovirus exposure and HLA in healthy donors. Study-level background: An earlier analysis found fewer than 120 million unique TCR beta sequences from approximately 170 million T cells.

Notes on this clone: Its antigen is unidentified.

General study findings and limits: In terms of immune exposure information, only CMV serostatus was available.

It was with 60 Vbeta and 13 Jbeta primers that the PCR ran. Profiling relied on immunoSEQ multiplex PCR, and the TCRdb table lists in-frame clones only, not all of them. In total, the table holds about 120,000 clones. Germline CDR1 reads MDHEN; CDR2 reads SYDVKM. This CDR3 is built from 17 residues. The V segment lost 2 bases and the J segment 3 bases; nucleotides outside the gene matches: 8. This TCR derives from a young man in good health and CMV-seronegative. What was sequenced was PBMCs. The rearrangement joins TRBV28 to TRBJ2-4; 9 bases are shared with TRBD2. The CDR3 DNA follows: TGTGCCAGCAGTTTAAGGGCTAGCGGGACGGGCAAAAACATTCAGTACTTC. Its protein product is CASSLRASGTGKNIQYF. Looking up the rest from reference TRBV28 and TRBJ2-4 gives the full variable domain: DVKVTQSSRYLVKRTGEKVFLECVQDMDHENMFWYRQDPGLGLRLIYFSYDVKMKEKGDIPEGYSVSREKKERFSLILESASTNQTSMYLCASSLRASGTGKNIQYFGAGTRLSVL.